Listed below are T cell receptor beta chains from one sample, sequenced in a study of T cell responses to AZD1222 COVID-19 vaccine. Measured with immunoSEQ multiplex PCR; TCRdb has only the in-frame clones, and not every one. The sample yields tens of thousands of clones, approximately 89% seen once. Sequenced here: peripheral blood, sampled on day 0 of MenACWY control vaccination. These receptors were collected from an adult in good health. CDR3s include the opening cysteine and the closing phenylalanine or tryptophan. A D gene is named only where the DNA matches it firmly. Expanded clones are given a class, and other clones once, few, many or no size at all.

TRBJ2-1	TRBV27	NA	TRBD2	CASSPGLAIDEQFF	TGTGCCAGCAGTCCGGGACTAGCGATCGATGAGCAGTTCTTC
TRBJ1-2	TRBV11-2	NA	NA	CASSIEGYYGYTF	TGTGCCAGCAGCATCGAGGGATACTATGGCTACACCTTC
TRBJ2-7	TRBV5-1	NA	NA	CASSLEGGEQYF	TGCGCCAGCAGCTTGGAGGGCGGGGAGCAGTACTTC
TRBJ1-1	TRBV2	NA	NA	CASTLLEGNTEAFF	TGTGCCAGCACCCTCCTGGAGGGAAACACTGAAGCTTTCTTT
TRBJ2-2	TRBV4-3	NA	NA	CASSQVRVTGELFF	TGCGCCAGCAGCCAAGTTCGGGTCACCGGGGAGCTGTTTTTT
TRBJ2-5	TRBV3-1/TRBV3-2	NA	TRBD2	CASSQGAGGGETQYF	TGTGCCAGCAGCCAAGGGGCGGGGGGCGGAGAGACCCAGTACTTC
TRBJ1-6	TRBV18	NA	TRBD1	CASSPSRTGGENSPLHF	TGTGCCAGCTCACCAAGCAGGACAGGGGGAGAGAATTCACCCCTCCACTTT
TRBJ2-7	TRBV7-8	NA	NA	CASGTNIQGFGEQYF	TGTGCCAGCGGAACAAACATTCAGGGTTTCGGCGAGCAGTACTTC
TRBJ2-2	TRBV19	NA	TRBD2	CASSIGSGGANTGELFF	TGTGCCAGTAGTATCGGATCGGGAGGAGCGAACACCGGGGAGCTGTTTTTT
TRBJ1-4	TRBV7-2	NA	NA	CASSSQLGGASQKLFF	TGTGCCAGCAGCTCCCAATTGGGGGGCGCCTCGCAAAAACTGTTTTTT
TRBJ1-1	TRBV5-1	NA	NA	CASWDTSNTEAFF	TGCGCCAGCTGGGACACCAGCAACACTGAAGCTTTCTTT
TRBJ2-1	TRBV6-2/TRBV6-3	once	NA	CASSYQLGGPTYNEQFF	TGTGCCAGCAGTTACCAACTCGGGGGGCCTACCTACAATGAGCAGTTCTTC
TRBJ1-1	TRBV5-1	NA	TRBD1	CASSLGQGEWTEAFF	TGCGCCAGCAGCTTGGGACAGGGGGAATGGACTGAAGCTTTCTTT
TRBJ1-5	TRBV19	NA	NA	CASSIQGGNQPQHF	TGTGCCAGTAGTATCCAGGGAGGCAATCAGCCCCAGCATTTT
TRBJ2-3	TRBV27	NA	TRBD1	CASSFRQGRSDTQYF	TGTGCCAGCAGTTTCCGACAGGGGAGGTCCGATACGCAGTATTTT
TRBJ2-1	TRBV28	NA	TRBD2	CASSPGAAGAQNEQFF	TGTGCCAGCAGTCCTGGGGCAGCGGGGGCCCAAAATGAGCAGTTCTTC
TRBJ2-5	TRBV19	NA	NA	CASTQKASEETQYF	TGTGCCAGTACCCAGAAAGCTAGCGAAGAGACCCAGTACTTC
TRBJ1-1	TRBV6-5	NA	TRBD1	CASSWGQGATEAFF	TGTGCCAGCAGTTGGGGACAGGGGGCCACTGAAGCTTTCTTT
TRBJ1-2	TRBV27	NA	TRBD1	CASSWTGYYGYTF	TGTGCCAGCAGTTGGACAGGGTACTATGGCTACACCTTC
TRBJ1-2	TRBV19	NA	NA	CASSIDPASYGYTF	TGTGCCAGTAGTATAGATCCCGCATCCTATGGCTACACCTTC
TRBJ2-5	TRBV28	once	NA	CASSPGQETQYF	TGTGCCAGCAGTCCGGGTCAAGAGACCCAGTACTTC
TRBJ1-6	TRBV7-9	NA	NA	CASSLDSSGNSPLHF	TGTGCCAGCAGCTTAGACTCCTCGGGGAATTCACCCCTCCACTTT
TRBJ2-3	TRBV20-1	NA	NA	CSGVSTDTQYF	TGCAGTGGCGTAAGCACAGATACGCAGTATTTT
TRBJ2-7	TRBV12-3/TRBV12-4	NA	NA	CASSLRGLGEQYF	TGTGCCAGCAGTTTACGGGGGCTTGGCGAGCAGTACTTC
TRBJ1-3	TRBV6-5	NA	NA	CASSSTASSGNTIYF	TGTGCCAGCAGCTCCACAGCCAGCTCTGGAAACACCATATATTTT
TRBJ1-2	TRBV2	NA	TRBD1	CASNTGQGGCTF	TGTGCCAGCAACACCGGACAGGGTGGTTGCACCTTC
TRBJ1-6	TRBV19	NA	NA	CASSIPQVGSPLHF	TGTGCCAGTAGTATCCCACAGGTTGGTTCACCCCTCCACTTT
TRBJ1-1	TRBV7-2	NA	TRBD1	CASSSRTGTSTEAFF	TGTGCCAGCAGCTCCCGGACAGGGACGAGCACTGAAGCTTTCTTT
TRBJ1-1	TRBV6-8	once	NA	CASPRMNTEAFF	TGTGCCAGCCCGAGGATGAACACTGAAGCTTTCTTT
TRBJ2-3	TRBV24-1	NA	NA	CATSDPSTDTQYF	TGTGCCACCAGTGACCCTAGCACAGATACGCAGTATTTT
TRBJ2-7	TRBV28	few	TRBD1	CASSSPRTGPEQYF	TGTGCCAGCAGTTCCCCCAGGACAGGCCCCGAGCAGTACTTC
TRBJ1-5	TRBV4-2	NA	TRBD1	CASSQVLQGARSNQPQHF	TGTGCCAGCAGCCAAGTATTACAGGGGGCGAGGAGCAATCAGCCCCAGCATTTT
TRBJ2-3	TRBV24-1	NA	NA	CATNPRGQGDTDTQYF	TGTGCCACCAACCCCCGGGGGCAGGGGGACACAGATACGCAGTATTTT
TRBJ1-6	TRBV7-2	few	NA	CASRKDSNSPLHF	TGTGCCAGCAGGAAGGACAGTAATTCACCCCTCCACTTT
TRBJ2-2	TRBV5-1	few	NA	CASSLGGASMNTGELFF	TGCGCCAGCAGCTTGGGGGGCGCGTCAATGAACACCGGGGAGCTGTTTTTT
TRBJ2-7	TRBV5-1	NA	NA	CASRQGLESGQYF	TGCGCCAGCAGGCAGGGCCTTGAGAGTGGGCAGTACTTC
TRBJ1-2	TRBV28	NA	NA	CASSLTPQGTYGYTF	TGTGCCAGCAGCCTAACCCCCCAGGGTACTTATGGCTACACCTTC